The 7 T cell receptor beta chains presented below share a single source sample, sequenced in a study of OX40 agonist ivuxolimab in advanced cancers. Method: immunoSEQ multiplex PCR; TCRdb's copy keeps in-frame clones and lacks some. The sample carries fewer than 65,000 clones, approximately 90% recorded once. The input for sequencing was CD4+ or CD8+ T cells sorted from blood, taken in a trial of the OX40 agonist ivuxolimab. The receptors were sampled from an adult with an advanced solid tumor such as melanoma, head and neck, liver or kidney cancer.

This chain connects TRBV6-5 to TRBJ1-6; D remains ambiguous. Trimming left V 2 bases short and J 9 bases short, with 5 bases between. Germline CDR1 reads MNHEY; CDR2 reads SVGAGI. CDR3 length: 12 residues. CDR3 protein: CASSYAGSPLHF. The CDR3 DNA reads TGTGCCAGCAGTTACGCGGGTTCACCCCTCCACTTT.

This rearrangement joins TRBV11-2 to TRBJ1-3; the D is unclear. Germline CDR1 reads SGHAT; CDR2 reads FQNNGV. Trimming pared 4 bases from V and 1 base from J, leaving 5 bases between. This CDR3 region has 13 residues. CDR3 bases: TGTGCCAGCAGCTCCTCGTCTGGAAACACCATATATTTT. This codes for CASSSSSGNTIYF.

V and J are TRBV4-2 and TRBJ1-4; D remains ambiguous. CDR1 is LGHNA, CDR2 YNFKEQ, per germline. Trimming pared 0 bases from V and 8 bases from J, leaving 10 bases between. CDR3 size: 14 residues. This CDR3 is CASSQDHGVEKLFF. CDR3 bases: TGTGCCAGCAGCCAAGATCACGGGGTGGAAAAACTGTTTTTT.

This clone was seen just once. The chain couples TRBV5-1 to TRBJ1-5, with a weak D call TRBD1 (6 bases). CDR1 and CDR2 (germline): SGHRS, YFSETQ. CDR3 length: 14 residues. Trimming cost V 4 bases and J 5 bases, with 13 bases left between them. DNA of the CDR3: TGCGCCAGCAGCCAAGGAGGGGGGGATCAGCCCCAGCATTTT. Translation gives CASSQGGGDQPQHF.

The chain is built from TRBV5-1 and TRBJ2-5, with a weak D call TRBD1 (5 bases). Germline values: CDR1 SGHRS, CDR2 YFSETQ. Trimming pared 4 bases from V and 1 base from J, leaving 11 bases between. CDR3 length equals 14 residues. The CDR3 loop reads CASSPRQIQETQYF. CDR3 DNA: TGCGCCAGCAGCCCCCGACAGATCCAAGAGACCCAGTACTTC.

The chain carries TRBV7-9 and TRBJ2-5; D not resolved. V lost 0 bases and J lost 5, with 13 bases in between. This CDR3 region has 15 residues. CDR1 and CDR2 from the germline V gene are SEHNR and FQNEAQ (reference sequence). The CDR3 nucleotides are TGTGCCAGCAGCTTAGCAGGAGCGATGGGGGAGACCCAGTACTTC. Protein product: CASSLAGAMGETQYF. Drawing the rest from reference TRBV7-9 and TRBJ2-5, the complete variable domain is DTGVSQNPRHKITKRGQNVTFRCDPISEHNRLYWYRQTLGQGPEFLTYFQNEAQLEKSRLLSDRFSAERPKGSFSTLEIQRTEQGDSAMYLCASSLAGAMGETQYFGPGTRLLVL.

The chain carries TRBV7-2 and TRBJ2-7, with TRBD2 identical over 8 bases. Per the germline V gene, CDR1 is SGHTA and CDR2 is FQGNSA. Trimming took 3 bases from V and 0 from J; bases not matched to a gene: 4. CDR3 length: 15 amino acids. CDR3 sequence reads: CASSLLSGSSYEQYF. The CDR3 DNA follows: TGTGCCAGCAGCTTGTTGAGCGGGAGCTCCTACGAGCAGTACTTC.